The 20 T cell receptor beta chains in this list originate from one sample, sequenced in a study of blood T cell repertoires in COVID-19. TCRdb's table, derived via immunoSEQ multiplex PCR, lists solely in-frame clones and lacks some. The table shows 65,000 to 70,000 clones, with around 80% occurring only once. The specimen was peripheral blood. These receptors all come from a human donor in a cohort sampled during active COVID-19.

This clone appeared many times. The chain uses TRBV7-8 and TRBJ1-5; no clear D. CDR3 length equals 15 residues. Germline-derived CDR1 and CDR2 are SGHVS and FQNEAQ. V lost 1 base to trimming and J lost 7 bases, with 14 bases between them. The CDR3: CASSLDEGRRQPQHF. In nucleotides, the CDR3 is TGTGCCAGCAGCTTAGACGAGGGCAGGCGCCAGCCCCAGCATTTT.

The chain couples TRBV7-8 to TRBJ1-2; D call uncertain. Trimming cost V 1 base and J 7 bases, with 7 bases left between them. CDR3 size: 12 residues. The germline V gene has CDR1 SGHVS and CDR2 FQNEAQ. The CDR3 loop is CASSLVSGGYTF. Written as DNA, the CDR3 is TGTGCCAGCAGCTTAGTGAGCGGTGGCTACACCTTC.

V and J are TRBV6-2 or TRBV6-3 and TRBJ2-3; TRBD2 matches 7 bases. The CDR3 extends over 14 amino acids. Trimming took 6 bases from V and 5 from J; bases not matched to a gene: 8. Per the germline V gene, CDR1 is MNHEY and CDR2 is SVGEGT. CDR3 nucleotide sequence: TGTGCCAGCAGCCATCCTAGCGGTATAGATACGCAGTATTTT. Translation gives CASSHPSGIDTQYF.

The gene calls are TRBV29-1 and TRBJ2-3; D is perhaps TRBD1 (5 bases). V lost 1 base, J lost 0 bases, and 8 bases lay in between. The CDR3 extends over 14 amino acids. The germline V gene encodes CDR1 SQVTM and CDR2 ANQGSEA. The chain's CDR3 is CSVEGTPSTDTQYF. In nucleotides, the CDR3 is TGCAGCGTTGAAGGGACACCGAGCACAGATACGCAGTATTTT.

V usage is TRBV28 and J usage is TRBJ2-5; D is possibly TRBD1 (6 bases). The V end lost 5 bases, the J end lost 5 bases, and 15 bases lay between the germline ends. The CDR3 length is 14 residues. Per the germline V gene, CDR1 is MDHEN and CDR2 is SYDVKM. The CDR3 region has the DNA TGTGCCAGCAGTACCGGACAGTCCCGGGAGACCCAGTACTTC. This gives the protein CASSTGQSRETQYF.

This chain connects TRBV3-1 (or the pseudogene TRBV3-2) to TRBJ2-7; TRBD2 aligns across 8 bases. Trimming removed 4 bases from V and 3 bases from J; junction bases left unmatched: 2. CDR3 length: 13 residues. Germline CDR1 reads LGHDT; CDR2 reads YNNKEL (reference sequence). The CDR3 protein is CASSRRGVYEQYF. Here the CDR3 DNA reads TGTGCCAGCAGCCGGCGGGGGGTCTACGAGCAGTACTTC.

This clone has only one observation. Written as DNA, the CDR3 is TGTGCCAGCAGTTACCCCCCGGGGGCTGGGGCCAACGTCCTGACTTTC. Translating it yields CASSYPPGAGANVLTF. The chain is built from TRBV6-6 and TRBJ2-6; possible D gene TRBD2, 6 bases. Trimming took off 2 bases at V and 2 bases at J, with 10 bases between the two ends. The CDR3 length is 16 residues. Germline CDR1 is MNHNY and CDR2 is SVGAGI (reference sequence).

This clone was seen only a few times. V gene TRBV3-1 (or the pseudogene TRBV3-2) combines with J gene TRBJ1-2; possibly TRBD1 for D (5 bases). The germline V gene has CDR1 LGHDT and CDR2 YNNKEL (reference sequence). The CDR3 has 14 residues. Deletions cut 5 bases from V and 4 bases from J, with 14 bases between. The CDR3 DNA follows: TGTGCCAGCAGCAAACAATTAACAGGCTATGGCTACACCTTC. Translated, it gives CASSKQLTGYGYTF.

The chain joins TRBV7-9 to TRBJ2-1; D is perhaps TRBD1 (8 bases). The CDR3 sequence is 17 residues long. The V end lost 1 base, the J end lost 9 bases, and 22 bases lay between the germline ends. Germline values: CDR1 SEHNR, CDR2 FQNEAQ (reference sequence). The CDR3 protein is CASSLDRGGLASGEQFF. Written as DNA, the CDR3 is TGTGCCAGCAGCTTAGACAGGGGGGGTTTGGCGTCCGGTGAGCAGTTCTTC.

The chain employs TRBV11-2 and TRBJ1-1; D unclear. V was trimmed by 1 base and J by 0 bases, leaving 6 bases between them. Germline CDR1 reads SGHAT; CDR2 reads FQNNGV. The CDR3 contains 14 residues. The CDR3 nucleotides read TGTGCCAGCAGCTTAGGTAGATTGAACACTGAAGCTTTCTTT. Residues: CASSLGRLNTEAFF. Together with reference TRBV11-2 and TRBJ1-1, the CDR3 gives the full variable domain: EAGVAQSPRYKIIEKRQSVAFWCNPISGHATLYWYQQILGQGPKLLIQFQNNGVVDDSQLPKDRFSAERLKGVDSTLKIQPAKLEDSAVYLCASSLGRLNTEAFFGQGTRLTVV.

This sequence joins TRBV5-6 and TRBJ2-3, with 7 bases identical to TRBD1. V gave up 4 bases and J gave up 1 base; unmatched junction bases: 9. CDR1 is SGHDT, CDR2 YYEEEE, per germline. CDR3 size: 16 residues. As DNA, the CDR3 is TGTGCCAGCAGCCTGGGTACAGGGGCCGGCACAGATACGCAGTATTTT. It encodes CASSLGTGAGTDTQYF.

The gene calls are TRBV19 and TRBJ2-5; 7 bases are a match to TRBD2. Germline lookup yields CDR1 LNHDA and CDR2 SQIVND (reference sequence). Trimming took 7 bases from V and 5 from J; bases not matched to a gene: 7. The CDR3 length is 13 residues. CDR3 in DNA: TGTGCCAGTACCCCCGTGGGGGGGGAGACCCAGTACTTC. Translated: CASTPVGGETQYF.

The chain combines TRBV9 with TRBJ2-3; TRBD2 is a possible D gene (6 bases). CDR1 and CDR2 (germline): SGDLS, YYNGEE. V lost 0 bases to trimming and J lost 4 bases, with 9 bases between them. The CDR3 has 14 residues. As DNA, the CDR3 is TGTGCCAGCAGCGTAGGCGGGGATTCAGATACGCAGTATTTT. Residues: CASSVGGDSDTQYF.

This rearrangement joins TRBV18 to TRBJ1-1; D not certain. CDR1 is KGHSH, CDR2 LQKENI, per germline. This CDR3 has 13 amino acids. Trimming pared 3 bases from V and 2 bases from J, leaving 7 bases between. The CDR3 region has the DNA TGTGCCAGCTCACCGAACAAAAACACTGAAGCTTTCTTT. Amino acids: CASSPNKNTEAFF.

The rearrangement links TRBV6-2 or TRBV6-3 to TRBJ1-5, with D perhaps matching TRBD1 (5 bases). The CDR3 totals 15 residues. Germline V gives CDR1 MNHEY, CDR2 SVGEGT. The ends were cut back, 2 bases at V and 4 bases at J, with 12 bases in the middle. CDR3 nucleotide sequence: TGTGCCAGCAGTTACCAGGGATTTGGGAATCAGCCCCAGCATTTT. Translation gives CASSYQGFGNQPQHF.

The CDR3 here is CASSFRKNYEQYF. The CDR3 region has the DNA TGTGCCAGCAGTTTCAGAAAAAACTACGAGCAGTACTTC. The chain uses TRBV6-2 or TRBV6-3 and TRBJ2-7; D not certain. V was pared by 4 bases and J by 3 bases, with 10 bases between. The V gene's germline CDR1 is MNHEY and CDR2 SVGEGT. CDR3 length: 13 residues.

The chain links TRBV7-2 to TRBJ1-6; D might be TRBD1 (6 bases). The CDR3 is 16 amino acids. The ends were cut back, 5 bases at V and 6 bases at J, with 17 bases in the middle. CDR1 is SGHTA and CDR2 is FQGNSA in the germline V gene. CDR3 sequence reads: CASSISGQLSNSPLHF. CDR3 nucleotides: TGTGCCAGCAGCATATCTGGACAGCTATCTAATTCACCCCTCCACTTT.

The chain recombines TRBV7-2 with TRBJ2-1, with D possibly being TRBD1 (6 bases). Germline V gene data show CDR1 as SGHTA and CDR2 as FQGNSA. The CDR3 runs to 15 residues. V was trimmed by 2 bases and J by 3 bases, leaving 11 bases between them. The CDR3 nucleotides are TGTGCCAGCAGCTTACAAGGGGGTAGCTACAATGAGCAGTTCTTC. It is translated as CASSLQGGSYNEQFF.

The gene calls are TRBV5-4 and TRBJ2-3, with 7 positions matching TRBD2. Trimming removed 4 bases from V and 6 bases from J; junction bases left unmatched: 14. The CDR3 is 16 residues long. Germline V gives CDR1 SGHNT, CDR2 YYREEE (reference sequence). In DNA form, the CDR3 reads TGTGCCAGCAGCACCTCAAGGCTAGCGGCAGGGGATACGCAGTATTTT. It encodes CASSTSRLAAGDTQYF.

The chain recombines TRBV4-3 with TRBJ1-4, with D possibly TRBD1 on 5 matching bases. CDR3 length equals 15 residues. Trimming removed 4 bases at V and 8 bases at J, with 17 bases between. Germline loops: CDR1 LGHNA, CDR2 YSLEER. CDR3 residues: CASSLQGRVGEKLFF. CDR3 bases: TGCGCCAGCAGCCTCCAGGGCCGAGTCGGGGAAAAACTGTTTTTT.